The 11 T cell receptor beta chains below were found in one sample sequenced in a study of T cell responses to AZD1222 COVID-19 vaccine (TCRdb year 2021). Library creation used the immunoSEQ multiplex PCR assay. Here the immuneACCESS table is served through TCRdb, limited to in-frame sequences with V and J called. Missing clones are a known gap in these copies; in checked studies unresolved V genes cover under half, and the rest lacks a known reason. The table for this sample lists approximately 140,000 clones; 91% of them were counted only once. The top ten constitute less than 2% of the sample. What this sample's time point label stands for: about 28 days (+/-7) after the second vaccine dose. Specimen: peripheral blood, collected 28 days after the second AZD1222 dose. The source is an adult who received the AZD1222 COVID-19 vaccine.

A single count supports this clone. The chain couples TRBV2 to TRBJ2-1; D not resolved. The CDR3 has 15 amino acids. V was trimmed by 8 bases and J by 8 bases, leaving 22 bases between them. Per germline, CDR1 SNHLY and CDR2 FYNNEI. The CDR3 DNA sequence: TGTGCCAGCCTCGAGACCAGCTTTGTCACGGATGAGCAGTTCTTC. Translation gives CASLETSFVTDEQFF.

J is TRBJ2-3 and V is TRBV6-5; 8 positions agree with TRBD1. The germline CDR1 and CDR2 sequences are MNHEY and SVGAGI. Trimming removed 4 bases from V and 3 bases from J; junction bases left unmatched: 6. The CDR3 totals 15 residues. CDR3 loop: CASSSRQGKTDTQYF. In DNA, the CDR3 is TGTGCCAGCAGTTCGAGACAGGGGAAGACAGATACGCAGTATTTT.

The rearrangement links TRBV6-2 or TRBV6-3 to TRBJ1-1; D call uncertain. V dropped 1 base and J dropped 7 bases, with 10 bases sitting between them. The CDR3 consists of 13 residues. CDR1 and CDR2 (germline): MNHEY, SVGEGT. CDR3 coding DNA: TGTGCCAGCAGTTACTATCGGGTTGTTGAAGCTTTCTTT. Translated: CASSYYRVVEAFF.

In its sample, this clone was seen once. The V gene is TRBV19, the J gene TRBJ2-6; 8 positions agree with TRBD1. Germline assignment: CDR1 LNHDA and CDR2 SQIVND (reference sequence). This CDR3 has 15 residues. V shed 5 bases, J shed 4 bases, and the junction held 4 bases outside the gene matches. The CDR3 bases are TGTGCCAGTAGTTCCAGGGGGCCAGGGGCCAACGTCCTGACTTTC. This translates into CASSSRGPGANVLTF.

This clone was seen just once. The rearrangement links TRBV10-3 to TRBJ1-5; D possibly corresponds to TRBD1 (5 bases). This CDR3 region has 14 residues. CDR1 and CDR2 (germline): ENHRY, SYGVKD. Trimming took 4 bases from V and 5 from J, leaving 12 bases between them. The CDR3 spells CAISVSQGDQPQHF. Written as DNA, the CDR3 is TGTGCCATCAGTGTTAGTCAGGGTGATCAGCCCCAGCATTTT.

This rearrangement joins TRBV3-1 (or the pseudogene TRBV3-2) to TRBJ2-1; the D gene is possibly TRBD2 (6 bases). Germline V gene data show CDR1 as LGHDT and CDR2 as YNNKEL (reference sequence). The V end was cut by 5 bases, the J end by 9 bases, with 14 bases between. The CDR3 spans 13 residues. The CDR3 region is CASSKTSPGEQFF. The CDR3 DNA reads as TGTGCCAGCAGCAAAACTAGCCCCGGTGAGCAGTTCTTC.

This sequence joins TRBV7-3 and TRBJ2-1; tentatively, D is TRBD1 (5 bases). The CDR3 runs to 13 residues. Trimming stripped 5 bases from V and 8 bases from J, with 13 bases between. CDR1 is SGHTA and CDR2 is FQGTGA in the germline V gene. CDR3 residues: CASSPPGWDEQFF. CDR3 bases: TGTGCCAGCAGCCCTCCAGGGTGGGATGAGCAGTTCTTC.

The chain employs TRBV10-3 and TRBJ1-1, with 8 bases aligning to TRBD1. The V gene's germline CDR1 is ENHRY and CDR2 SYGVKD. This CDR3 has 15 residues. V trimming: 1 base; J trimming: 2 bases; junction bases outside the gene matches: 3. The DNA for the CDR3 is TGTGCCATCAGTGAGTTAGGGACAGGCAACACTGAAGCTTTCTTT. Translation gives CAISELGTGNTEAFF.

CDR3 sequence reads: CSGGGTEAYGYTF. CDR3 sequence (DNA): TGCAGCGGGGGAGGGACAGAAGCTTATGGCTACACCTTC. V is TRBV29-1 and J is TRBJ1-2, with 7 bases matching TRBD1. CDR1 is SQVTM, CDR2 ANQGSEA, per germline. The length of the CDR3 is 13 residues. Trimming took 7 bases from V and 5 from J; bases not matched to a gene: 10.

V is TRBV6-8 and J is TRBJ2-1, with D perhaps TRBD2 (6 bases). CDR3 length: 14 residues. Trimming left V 2 bases short and J 3 bases short, with 8 bases between. Germline V gene lookup returns CDR1 MNHGY and CDR2 SAAAGT. The CDR3 sequence: CASSYPGGYNEQFF. CDR3 bases: TGTGCCAGCAGTTACCCCGGGGGCTACAATGAGCAGTTCTTC.

Concerning this clone itself: One end of the junction is discordant with germline, which a read error may explain. The J gene is TRBJ1-5, the V gene TRBV10-3, with 9 bases aligning to TRBD1. Germline V lookup: CDR1 ENHRY, CDR2 SYGVKD. The CDR3 is 16 residues long. The chain's CDR3 is CATSPGTGSGSQPQHF. The CDR3 DNA follows: TGTGCCACCAGTCCAGGGACAGGGAGTGGTAGTCAGCCCCAGCATTTT.